This section outlines one T cell receptor beta chain sequence together with its context. The treatment here: 15 to 20 received Ad26.COV2.S at low or high dose, single or two shots; 5 received placebo; per-sample allocation not given. Samples came from day 63 after the first vaccine or placebo injection. A Boston adult aged 18-55 years was the donor. CDR1 and CDR2 (germline): MNHNS, SASEGT. The CDR3 consists of 16 residues. The junction had 7 bases not matched to a gene; V was cut back by 1 base and J by 4 bases. This sample stems from a study of Ad26.COV2.S vaccination and SARS-CoV-2 variants. The table came from immunoSEQ multiplex PCR; TCRdb's copy has only in-frame clones and leaves some out. Among a few hundred thousand clones, more than 70% were seen once, and the ten largest hold approximately 3.4%.

The chain recombines TRBV6-1 with TRBJ2-1, with TRBD2 matching over 7 bases. This receptor was taken from a person between 18 and 65 years old who received the Ad26.COV2.S COVID-19 vaccine or a placebo. The sample in question was peripheral blood, obtained in a trial of Ad26.COV2.S vaccine versus placebo. The CDR3 coding sequence is TGTGCCAGCAGTGAAGTGGGCGGGGGTTTTTACAATGAGCAGTTCTTC. Amino acids: CASSEVGGGFYNEQFF.